The present T cell receptor beta chain was sequenced within a study of blood T cell repertoires in COVID-19. Study as a whole: Some COVID-19 samples were acute and others convalescent; all came from the United States, Italy and Spain. Sources were T cells, B-cell-depleted T cells, or PBMCs; the material itself was cDNA or gDNA.

CDR1 and CDR2 (germline): SGHKS, YYEKEE (reference sequence). Trimming removed 0 bases at V and 10 bases at J, with 13 bases between. There are 13 residues in the CDR3. As originally analysed: It was from reference gene primer amplification that nucleated cell counts were estimated. Data came from immunoSEQ multiplex PCR; TCRdb stores just in-frame clones and leaves some out. Clone size and V and J calls were adopted from that table, with D and trimming inferred from the DNA. The top ten clones hold about 7.8% of a sample with about 160,000 clones, about three quarters of them seen once. This clone was detected a few times.

The TCR comes from a man between 60 and 75 years old with acute or convalescent COVID-19. The sequencing sample was made of peripheral blood. V is TRBV5-5 and J is TRBJ1-1; tentative D call: TRBD1 (5 bases). CDR3 sequence: CASSLGDYGGAFF. The CDR3 DNA sequence: TGTGCCAGCAGCTTGGGGGACTACGGAGGAGCTTTCTTT.